This entry lists 27 T cell receptor beta chains sequenced from one sample in a study of OX40 agonist ivuxolimab in advanced cancers. Profiled with immunoSEQ multiplex PCR; TCRdb holds only in-frame clones, not every one. The data hold tens of thousands of clones, with 75% to 85% observed a single time. This material consisted of CD4+ or CD8+ T cells sorted from blood, taken in a trial of the OX40 agonist ivuxolimab. All receptors derive from an adult with an advanced solid tumor such as melanoma, head and neck, liver or kidney cancer.

V gene TRBV2 combines with J gene TRBJ1-2; D gene ambiguous. The V gene lost 1 base and the J gene lost 4 bases, with 16 bases spanning the gap. Germline V gene sequence: CDR1 SNHLY, CDR2 FYNNEI. The CDR3 consists of 16 residues. The CDR3 nucleotides read TGTGCCAGCAGTGAAGGAGGGCCACAGCGAGCCTATGGCTACACCTTC. As protein: CASSEGGPQRAYGYTF.

The chain combines TRBV29-1 with TRBJ1-2; no definite D call. Trimming removed 2 bases at V and 8 bases at J, with 9 bases between. This CDR3 comprises 11 residues. Germline CDR1 reads SQVTM; CDR2 reads ANQGSEA. The CDR3 region has the DNA TGCAGCGTTGAACCCCACTCAGGCTACACCTTC. Protein sequence: CSVEPHSGYTF.

This clone is labeled medium-sized. The rearrangement uses TRBV2 and TRBJ1-3; no reliable D call. Trimming stripped 6 bases from V and 6 bases from J, with 6 bases between. Looked up from germline, CDR1 is SNHLY and CDR2 is FYNNEI. The length of the CDR3 is 11 residues. Here the CDR3 reads CASSPQNTIYF. In DNA form, the CDR3 reads TGTGCCAGCAGCCCGCAAAACACCATATATTTT.

The chain has TRBV20-1 and TRBJ1-2; possible D gene TRBD1, 6 bases. Germline-derived CDR1 and CDR2 are DFQATT and SNEGSKA (reference sequence). V was shortened by 5 bases and J by 8 bases, with 12 bases between the two germline ends. The CDR3 covers 11 residues. The CDR3 is CSAPSRGGYTF. CDR3 nucleotide sequence: TGCAGTGCTCCCAGTAGGGGGGGCTACACCTTC.

The chain links TRBV5-1 to TRBJ2-7; no definite D call. CDR3 length: 14 amino acids. V was shortened by 0 bases and J by 0 bases, with 7 bases between the two germline ends. Germline lookup yields CDR1 SGHRS and CDR2 YFSETQ. CDR3 sequence: CASSLVTDSYEQYF. DNA for the CDR3: TGCGCCAGCAGCTTGGTCACTGACTCCTACGAGCAGTACTTC.

This chain links TRBV6-1 with TRBJ1-2, with a weak D call TRBD1 (5 bases). Germline values: CDR1 MNHNS, CDR2 SASEGT. V lost 2 bases and J 5 bases, leaving 15 bases between the germline ends. This CDR3 has 15 residues. CDR3 in DNA: TGTGCCAGCAGTGAAAGGGCAGGGCCAAAGTATGGCTACACCTTC. Translated, it gives CASSERAGPKYGYTF.

The V and J genes are TRBV19 and TRBJ1-5, with 9 nucleotides matching TRBD1. The germline CDR1 and CDR2 sequences are LNHDA and SQIVND (reference sequence). With 0 bases clipped from V and 10 bases from J, the junction kept 13 bases outside the gene matches. CDR3 length: 17 residues. CDR3 in DNA: TGTGCCAGTAGTATAGATAGGGGACAGGGTTCAGTGGGTCCCCAGCATTTT. It is translated as CASSIDRGQGSVGPQHF.

The chain is built from TRBV6-1 and TRBJ1-5; D not certain. The CDR3 loop spans 15 amino acids. The V and J ends lost 2 bases and 8 bases respectively, with 16 bases between them. Germline assignment: CDR1 MNHNS and CDR2 SASEGT. This chain's CDR3 is CASSEPPRAIKPQHF. The DNA of the CDR3 is TGTGCCAGCAGTGAACCTCCAAGAGCCATCAAGCCCCAGCATTTT.

The chain employs TRBV6-1 and TRBJ2-1; D is ambiguous. V lost 2 bases to trimming and J lost 4 bases, with 3 bases between them. The CDR3 runs to 12 residues. In germline, CDR1 is MNHNS, CDR2 SASEGT. CDR3 bases: TGTGCCAGCAGTGAAAAGTACAATGAGCAGTTCTTC. Protein product: CASSEKYNEQFF.

The V and J genes are TRBV5-1 and TRBJ2-7; maybe TRBD2 (6 bases). V was cut by 2 bases and J by 2 bases, with 8 bases left in between. Germline CDR1 SGHRS, CDR2 YFSETQ. The CDR3 is made up of 13 amino acids. The CDR3 DNA follows: TGCGCCAGCAGCTTCGGACTAACCTACGAGCAGTACTTC. This codes for CASSFGLTYEQYF.

V is TRBV4-2 and J is TRBJ1-5; no reliable D call. In germline, CDR1 is LGHNA, CDR2 YNFKEQ. This CDR3 spans 14 amino acids. Trimming cost V 0 bases and J 11 bases, with 14 bases left between them. The CDR3 protein is CASSQDTHAGAQHF. CDR3 DNA sequence: TGTGCCAGCAGCCAAGATACTCACGCCGGGGCCCAGCATTTT.

This clone was seen only once. The J gene is TRBJ2-7, the V gene TRBV5-1, with D possibly being TRBD1 (6 bases). Between the trimmed V and J ends, which lost 4 bases and 1 base, there was a span of 9 bases. Germline assignment: CDR1 SGHRS and CDR2 YFSETQ. The CDR3 loop spans 13 amino acids. Written as DNA, the CDR3 is TGCGCCAGCAGCAGGACAGTGTCCTACGAGCAGTACTTC. This encodes CASSRTVSYEQYF.

The chain employs TRBV18 and TRBJ2-7; TRBD1 aligns across 8 bases. CDR3 length: 15 residues. Germline V CDR1 and CDR2: KGHSH, LQKENI. The V and J ends lost 0 bases and 5 bases, in that order; junction bases with no gene match: 6. CDR3 nucleotides: TGTGCCAGCTCACCACCCAACGGACAGGGCGACGAGCAGTACTTC. Translated: CASSPPNGQGDEQYF.

The chain combines TRBV5-4 with TRBJ2-7; D is perhaps TRBD2 (6 bases). This CDR3 is 15 amino acids long. Trimming stripped 4 bases from V and 2 bases from J, with 16 bases between. Looked up from germline, CDR1 is SGHNT and CDR2 is YYREEE (reference sequence). CDR3 nucleotides: TGTGCCAGCAGCCCCCCCGGGGGATCCACCTACGAGCAGTACTTC. Translation gives CASSPPGGSTYEQYF. The complete variable domain, with remaining parts taken from reference TRBV5-4 and TRBJ2-7, reads ETGVTQSPTHLIKTRGQQVTLRCSSQSGHNTVSWYQQALGQGPQFIFQYYREEENGRGNFPPRFSGLQFPNYSSELNVNALELDDSALYLCASSPPGGSTYEQYFGPGTRLTVT.

This clone was recorded once. The V call is TRBV5-1, the J call TRBJ2-1; D is unclear. CDR3 size: 13 residues. V lost 0 bases, J lost 5 bases, and 6 bases lay in between. In germline, CDR1 is SGHRS, CDR2 YFSETQ. Here the CDR3 DNA reads TGCGCCAGCAGCTTGGGGCAGCACAATGAGCAGTTCTTC. It encodes CASSLGQHNEQFF.

The chain has TRBV13 and TRBJ2-5; TRBD2 matches 9 bases. CDR1 PRHDT and CDR2 FYEKMQ come from the germline V gene (reference sequence). Losses at the gene ends were 7 bases for V and 7 bases for J; bases not matched to a gene: 13. This CDR3 is 15 amino acids long. CDR3 DNA sequence: TGTGCCAGCAACAAGAGGGCTAGCGGGGTTATGACCCAGTACTTC. Its translation: CASNKRASGVMTQYF.

The J gene is TRBJ2-7, the V gene TRBV23-1, with TRBD1 identical over 8 bases. TRBV23-1 is marked as an open reading frame, function uncertain. The CDR3 extends over 15 amino acids. With 3 bases clipped from V and 6 bases from J, the junction kept 10 bases outside the gene matches. The CDR3 region has the DNA TGCGCCAGCAGTCAGGGCCCCAGGGACAGGTGCGAGCAGTACTTC. This translates into CASSQGPRDRCEQYF.

The chain carries TRBV21-1 and TRBJ2-7; the table's D call, TRBD2, has no DNA check behind it. TRBV21-1 is a pseudogene segment. This CDR3 is built from 15 residues. CDR3 sequence: CASTHWFYANYEQYF. The CDR3 DNA follows: TGTGCCAGCACCCATTGGTTCTACGCCAACTACGAGCAGTACTTC.

This clone has more than one count but fewer than ten. This rearrangement joins TRBV7-8 to TRBJ2-5; 7 positions match TRBD1. The CDR3 consists of 16 residues. J lost 9 bases, V lost 5 bases, and 18 bases had no gene match. The germline CDR1 and CDR2 sequences are SGHVS and FQNEAQ. CDR3 loop: CASSIRARGLENAQYF. CDR3 sequence (DNA): TGTGCCAGCAGCATTAGGGCTAGGGGGCTTGAAAACGCCCAGTACTTC.

The rearrangement joins TRBV15 to TRBJ2-1; D is perhaps TRBD2 (7 bases). Trimming left V 0 bases short and J 6 bases short, with 12 bases between. The CDR3 is 15 amino acids. Germline-derived CDR1 and CDR2 are LNHNV and YYDKDF (reference sequence). CDR3 nucleotide sequence: TGTGCCACCAGCAGAGACCCGCGGGGGCTCAATGAGCAGTTCTTC. The encoded protein is CATSRDPRGLNEQFF.

The chain recombines TRBV5-1 with TRBJ2-6; the match to TRBD2 covers 14 bases. This CDR3 spans 23 amino acids. J was trimmed by 1 base and V by 6 bases; bases with no gene match: 21. Per the germline V gene, CDR1 is SGHRS and CDR2 is YFSETQ. For the CDR3, the DNA is TGCGCCAGCACTCAGTCGTCCGGGACAGGGGGACTAGCGGGAGAGTCTGGGGCCAACGTCCTGACTTTC. This gives the protein CASTQSSGTGGLAGESGANVLTF.

The V gene is TRBV6-1, the J gene TRBJ1-1, with unresolved D. CDR1 and CDR2 (germline): MNHNS, SASEGT. This CDR3 region has 11 residues. V lost 8 bases and J lost 3, with 7 bases in between. Here the CDR3 DNA reads TGTGCCAGCGAGTCGTACACTGAAGCTTTCTTT. This gives the protein CASESYTEAFF.

CDR3 sequence: CASSLQYFYEQYF. DNA for the CDR3: TGTGCCAGCAGCTTGCAATATTTCTACGAGCAGTACTTC. This chain links TRBV5-5 with TRBJ2-7; D unclear. This CDR3 is built from 13 residues. CDR1 is SGHKS and CDR2 is YYEKEE in the germline V gene (reference sequence). The V gene lost 1 base and the J gene lost 3 bases, with 8 bases spanning the gap.

The chain couples TRBV9 to TRBJ1-4; D gene uncertain. The germline V gene has CDR1 SGDLS and CDR2 YYNGEE. V gave up 0 bases and J gave up 0 bases, with 3 bases separating them. The CDR3 is 14 residues long. CDR3 bases: TGTGCCAGCAGCGTAGATGCAACTAATGAAAAACTGTTTTTT. Its protein is CASSVDATNEKLFF. The entire variable domain, with the rest obtained from reference TRBV9 and TRBJ1-4, is as follows: DSGVTQTPKHLITATGQRVTLRCSPRSGDLSVYWYQQSLDQGLQFLIQYYNGEERAKGNILERFSAQQFPDLHSELNLSSLELGDSALYFCASSVDATNEKLFFGSGTQLSVL.

This clone was seen only a few times. The chain recombines TRBV28 with TRBJ1-2; maybe TRBD1 (6 bases). The CDR3 runs 15 residues. The V end lost 3 bases, the J end lost 5 bases, and 16 bases lay between the germline ends. Germline CDR1 is MDHEN and CDR2 is SYDVKM. CDR3 amino acids: CASSFLGGRRYGYTF. The CDR3 DNA reads as TGTGCCAGCAGTTTCCTCGGGGGCCGTCGGTATGGCTACACCTTC.

The chain employs TRBV29-1 and TRBJ2-1; D not certain. CDR1 is SQVTM and CDR2 is ANQGSEA in the germline V gene. The CDR3 spans 13 residues. The germline V and J ends were trimmed by 3 bases and 10 bases, with 16 bases remaining between them. Here the CDR3 reads CSVDSQVGLEQFF. The CDR3 DNA reads TGCAGCGTTGACTCTCAGGTAGGGCTAGAGCAGTTCTTC.

The chain recombines TRBV10-2 with TRBJ1-4; D is unresolved. With 7 bases removed from V and 7 bases from J, the gap between germline ends came to 13 bases. The CDR3 is 13 amino acids. Per the germline V gene, CDR1 is WSHSY and CDR2 is SAAADI. The CDR3 here is CASIKGSGEKLFF. The CDR3 coding sequence is TGCGCCAGCATCAAGGGTTCTGGTGAAAAACTGTTTTTT.